This entry features one T cell receptor (beta chain) sequence. Antigen unknown. The sample belongs to a study of OX40 agonist ivuxolimab in advanced cancers. Whole-study context: A male proportion of 70% to 90% was recorded, with mean age approximately 64 years and range roughly 20 to 90. Prior anti-PD-1, anti-PD-L1 or anti-CTLA-4 therapy did not bar entry, and 30% to 40% had some.

The study's findings and limits: The 0.1-3.0 mg/kg partial responders had among the lowest clonal expansion.

Assay: immunoSEQ multiplex PCR; the TCRdb copy retains only in-frame clones and omits some. The repertoire has 55,000 to 65,000 clones, approximately 84% of them found once; the top ten carry 2.5% to 3.5%. Deletions cut 5 bases from V and 7 bases from J, with 11 bases between. The CDR3 has 12 residues. The germline V gene encodes CDR1 SQVTM and CDR2 ANQGSEA. The sequence came from an adult with an advanced solid tumor such as melanoma, head and neck, liver or kidney cancer. This chain joins TRBV29-1 and TRBJ2-2; no reliable D call. The sequencing here drew on CD4+ or CD8+ T cells sorted from blood, taken in a trial of the OX40 agonist ivuxolimab. CDR3 DNA: TGCAGCGTTTCAGGCCTGCACGGGGAGCTGTTTTTT. Translated, it gives CSVSGLHGELFF.